These T cell receptor beta chains were read from a single sample in a study of cytomegalovirus exposure and HLA in healthy donors. Produced via immunoSEQ multiplex PCR; TCRdb's table is partial and in-frame only. The sample lists 98,000 or so clones, 70% to 80% occurring once. The sequenced sample was PBMCs. The source of these receptors is a female donor in good health and CMV-seronegative. Each CDR3 is given with its conserved first and last residue.

>TRBV25-1
CASSQTSMNTEAFF
>TRBV12-1
CASSFAIGQPEISGANVLTF
>TRBV7-3
CASSLNPLGGEGYTF
>TRBV5-1
CASSSQGALPYEQYF
>TRBV28
CASSFFGTGVNGELFF
>TRBV7-9
CASSLVGQNTNTEAFF
>TRBV28
CASSLGGTNEKLFF
>TRBV11-3
CASSLGLENTEAFF
>TRBV29-1
CSVSGQIGNTIYF
>TRBV6-5
CASTGRQGGGEKLFF
>TRBV15
CATSTPLGQGGSAANEKLFF
>TRBV19
CASSMGPNLSTDTQYF
>TRBV9
CASSVGHEQFF
>TRBV7-8
CASSSGPQGRVFEQYF
>TRBV28
CAIAPISGRSSGANVLTF
>TRBV7-8
CASSLQRGDRFYNEQFF
>TRBV6-5
CASSRDSGENQPQHF
>TRBV5-4
CASSTRQGQLNTEAFF
>TRBV7-9
CASSLYGTANEKLFF
>TRBV30
CAWSPGGGRSYGYTF
>TRBV18
CASSSSGERGSYEQYF
>TRBV29-1
CSGYRARNTEAFF
>TRBV5-1
CASSPSGTGTSPLHF
>TRBV10-1
CASSPRTGGTEAFF
>TRBV9
CASSGVNGRDEQYF
>TRBV7-6
CASSPQTGNTNYGYTF
>TRBV2
CASGSGENTGELFF
>TRBV7-9
CASSLTQGEGTGELFF
>TRBV28
CASSLGGGGRGETQYF
>TRBV10-3
CAISGQGWGTGELFF
>TRBV14
CASSQGQGGNIQYF
>TRBV6-1
CASSVGTSGHTDTQYF
>TRBV5-1
CASARSGGFQETQYF
>TRBV7-8
CASSSEGNEQFF
>TRBV5-6
CASSRYRGAKNIQYF
>TRBV18
CASSPGDRARAYEQYF
>TRBV4-1
CASSQEAGDYEQYF
>TRBV27
CASSLRNSPLHF
>TRBV13
CASSLSANYGYTF